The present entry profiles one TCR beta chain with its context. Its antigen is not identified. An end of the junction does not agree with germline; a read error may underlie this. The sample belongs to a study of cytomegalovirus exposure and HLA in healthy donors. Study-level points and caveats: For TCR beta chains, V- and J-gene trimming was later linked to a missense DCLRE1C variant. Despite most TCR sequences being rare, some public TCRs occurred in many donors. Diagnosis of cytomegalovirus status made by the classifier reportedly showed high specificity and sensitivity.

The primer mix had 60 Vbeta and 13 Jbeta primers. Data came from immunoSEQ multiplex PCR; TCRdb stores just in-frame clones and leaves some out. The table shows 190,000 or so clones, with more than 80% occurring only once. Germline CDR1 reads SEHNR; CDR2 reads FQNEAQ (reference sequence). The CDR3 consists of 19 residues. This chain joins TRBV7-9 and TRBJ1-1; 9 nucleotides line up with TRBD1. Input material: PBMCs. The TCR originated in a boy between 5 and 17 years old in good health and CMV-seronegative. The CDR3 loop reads CSSSLARGFRGQGITEAFF. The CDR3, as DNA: TGTTCCAGCAGCTTAGCGAGGGGTTTTCGAGGACAGGGGATCACTGAAGCTTTCTTT. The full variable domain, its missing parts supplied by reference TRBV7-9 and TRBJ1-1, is DTGVSQNPRHKITKRGQNVTFRCDPISEHNRLYWYRQTLGQGPEFLTYFQNEAQLEKSRLLSDRFSAERPKGSFSTLEIQRTEQGDSAMYLCSSSLARGFRGQGITEAFFGQGTRLTVV.